These 26 T cell receptor beta chains originate from one sample sequenced in a study of shared clonotypes between healthy human individuals. Only in-frame clones appear in the TCRdb table, and some are missing; sequencing was by immunoSEQ multiplex PCR. The table has 2 million to 2.5 million clones, 85% to 95% seen once. The sequenced sample consisted of naive CD4+ T cells from PBMCs. Subset of the sample: CD45RA+ positively selected. These receptors all stem from a man between 18 and 29 years old in good health. Some clones in this sample may be carry-over from other donors' samples.

This clone was detected once. Other DNA sequences within the sample encode an identical CDR3. The chain is built from TRBV5-1 and TRBJ2-7, with a possible D match to TRBD1 (5 bases). V lost 0 bases and J lost 1, with 11 bases in between. The CDR3 runs 15 residues. Germline values: CDR1 SGHRS, CDR2 YFSETQ. CDR3 region: CASSLVVAGSYEQYF. The DNA of the CDR3 is TGCGCCAGCAGCTTGGTCGTGGCAGGGTCCTACGAGCAGTACTTC.

As for this clone: This same CDR3 is encoded by further DNA sequences in the sample. This chain joins TRBV18 and TRBJ1-4; D is undetermined. This CDR3 is 13 amino acids long. Germline assignment: CDR1 KGHSH and CDR2 LQKENI. The V end was cut by 3 bases, the J end by 6 bases, with 8 bases between. The CDR3 bases are TGTGCCAGCTCACCCAGGACGGATGAAAAACTGTTTTTT. This gives the protein CASSPRTDEKLFF.

This rearrangement joins TRBV4-1 to TRBJ1-2; weak D call: TRBD1 (5 bases). Germline-derived CDR1 and CDR2 are MGHRA and YSYEKL. Trimming stripped 3 bases from V and 4 bases from J, with 18 bases between. The CDR3 is 16 residues long. As DNA, the CDR3 is TGCGCCAGCAGCCAGGGGACGGGGGTTGGGGGCTATGGCTACACCTTC. This sequence encodes CASSQGTGVGGYGYTF.

This chain uses TRBV18 with TRBJ1-1; possibly TRBD1 for D (6 bases). Per the germline V gene, CDR1 is KGHSH and CDR2 is LQKENI. CDR3 length equals 12 residues. Between the trimmed V and J ends, which lost 3 bases and 11 bases, there was a span of 13 bases. As DNA, the CDR3 is TGTGCCAGCTCACCGGCGGAGGGGGAGGCTTTCTTT. This sequence encodes CASSPAEGEAFF.

The chain employs TRBV7-8 and TRBJ1-1; TRBD1 aligns across 9 bases. J was trimmed by 1 base and V by 5 bases; bases with no gene match: 2. This CDR3 comprises 14 residues. Germline CDR1 SGHVS, CDR2 FQNEAQ. The CDR3 reads CASSTDRGNTEAFF. The CDR3 bases are TGTGCCAGCAGCACGGACAGGGGGAACACTGAAGCTTTCTTT.

Regarding this clone: The sample has other DNA sequences that encode this CDR3 too. The rearrangement joins TRBV28 to TRBJ2-7; the D is unclear. V was cut by 2 bases and J by 3 bases, with 5 bases left in between. The CDR3 sequence is 12 residues long. Germline V CDR1 and CDR2: MDHEN, SYDVKM. Here the CDR3 DNA reads TGTGCCAGCAGTTTAAGCCTCTACGAGCAGTACTTC. As protein: CASSLSLYEQYF.

Comments on this clone: The sample contains more than one DNA sequence encoding this CDR3. The chain employs TRBV5-6 and TRBJ1-3; no clear D. The CDR3 has 14 amino acids. V was trimmed by 0 bases and J by 4 bases, leaving 8 bases between them. Germline V gene lookup returns CDR1 SGHDT and CDR2 YYEEEE. The CDR3 sequence is CASSLEGGGNTIYF. The CDR3 DNA is TGTGCCAGCAGCTTGGAGGGAGGAGGAAACACCATATATTTT.

V is TRBV18 and J is TRBJ2-1; TRBD2 might be the D (6 bases). V lost 3 bases, J lost 9 bases, and 18 bases lay in between. The CDR3 extends over 15 amino acids. Germline CDR1 and CDR2: KGHSH and LQKENI. The chain's CDR3 is CASSPRTGGMGEQFF. CDR3 DNA sequence: TGTGCCAGCTCACCTCGGACTGGGGGGATGGGTGAGCAGTTCTTC.

This chain uses TRBV5-1 with TRBJ1-1, with 9 bases lining up with TRBD1. CDR1 is SGHRS and CDR2 is YFSETQ in the germline V gene. CDR3 length: 14 residues. The trim removed 5 bases at V and 5 bases at J, leaving 7 bases unmatched. The CDR3 DNA sequence: TGCGCCAGCAGACCACAGGGGGCTAGGACTGAAGCTTTCTTT. This gives the protein CASRPQGARTEAFF.

For this clone: The same CDR3 can be traced to other DNA sequences in this sample. V gene TRBV5-4 combines with J gene TRBJ2-3; D is undetermined. V was trimmed by 3 bases and J by 0 bases, leaving 8 bases between them. This CDR3 spans 14 amino acids. CDR1 and CDR2 from the germline V gene are SGHNT and YYREEE (reference sequence). The CDR3 coding sequence is TGTGCCAGCAGCTCAGGAACTAGCACAGATACGCAGTATTTT. Its translation: CASSSGTSTDTQYF.

The gene calls are TRBV5-1 and TRBJ1-2; 7 positions match TRBD1. J was trimmed by 8 bases and V by 0 bases; bases with no gene match: 4. The germline gives CDR1 SGHRS, CDR2 YFSETQ. The CDR3 runs to 13 residues. The chain's CDR3 is CASSLEGQPGYTF. The CDR3, as DNA: TGCGCCAGCAGCTTGGAGGGACAGCCGGGCTACACCTTC.

The sample holds one count of this clone. The gene calls are TRBV11-2 and TRBJ1-1, with 9 bases that match TRBD1. The germline gives CDR1 SGHAT, CDR2 FQNNGV. The CDR3 covers 14 residues. Trimming took 8 bases from V and 7 from J; bases not matched to a gene: 11. The DNA for the CDR3 is TGTGCCAGCGGACAACAGGGGGCATATAGTGAAGCTTTCTTT. It yields the protein CASGQQGAYSEAFF.

The rearrangement uses TRBV7-7 and TRBJ2-2; no reliable D call. Trimming cost V 5 bases and J 1 base, with 5 bases left between them. Germline V gene data show CDR1 as SSHAT and CDR2 as FNYEAQ (reference sequence). The CDR3 covers 13 residues. CDR3 sequence: CASSPQNTGELFF. The CDR3 nucleotides read TGTGCCAGCAGCCCTCAGAACACCGGGGAGCTGTTTTTT. Based on the CDR3 plus reference TRBV7-7 and TRBJ2-2, the full variable domain is GAGVSQSPRYKVTKRGQDVTLRCDPISSHATLYWYQQALGQGPEFLTYFNYEAQPDKSGLPSDRFSAERPEGSISTLTIQRTEQRDSAMYRCASSPQNTGELFFGEGSRLTVL.

The CDR3 loop reads CASSLTVGFSTDTQYF. The CDR3 bases are TGCGCCAGCAGCCTAACTGTCGGGTTTAGCACAGATACGCAGTATTTT. J is TRBJ2-3 and V is TRBV5-1; D not resolved. This CDR3 region has 16 residues. In germline, CDR1 is SGHRS, CDR2 YFSETQ. V was pared by 4 bases and J by 0 bases, with 15 bases between. The full variable domain, in which reference TRBV5-1 and TRBJ2-3 provide the parts outside the CDR3, is KAGVTQTPRYLIKTRGQQVTLSCSPISGHRSVSWYQQTPGQGLQFLFEYFSETQRNKGNFPGRFSGRQFSNSRSEMNVSTLELGDSALYLCASSLTVGFSTDTQYFGPGTRLTVL.

CDR3 amino acids: CASTEWGAGVDTQYF. The CDR3 nucleotides read TGTGCCAGCACCGAGTGGGGAGCGGGAGTAGATACGCAGTATTTT. The chain combines TRBV7-2 with TRBJ2-3, with 8 bases fitting TRBD2. Germline lookup yields CDR1 SGHTA and CDR2 FQGNSA. The CDR3 contains 15 residues. The junction had 11 bases not matched to a gene; V was cut back by 7 bases and J by 5 bases.

With regard to this clone: Other DNA variants within this sample encode the same CDR3. The chain carries TRBV7-3 and TRBJ2-7, with 7 bases matching TRBD1. The CDR3 totals 14 residues. V was pared by 5 bases and J by 0 bases, with 4 bases of the junction left unmatched. Germline CDR1 SGHTA, CDR2 FQGTGA. This chain's CDR3 is CASSPRDSSYEQYF. CDR3 nucleotide sequence: TGTGCCAGCAGCCCCCGGGACAGCTCCTACGAGCAGTACTTC.

For this clone: The sample carries other DNA sequences with the same CDR3. This sequence joins TRBV5-1 and TRBJ1-1, with TRBD1 matching 9 bases. This CDR3 has 15 residues. Germline values: CDR1 SGHRS, CDR2 YFSETQ. V shed 2 bases and J 2 bases; nucleotides not matched to a gene: 4. The CDR3 bases are TGCGCCAGCAGCTTCCTGGGACAGGGTAACACTGAAGCTTTCTTT. Amino acid sequence: CASSFLGQGNTEAFF.

This chain uses TRBV7-2 with TRBJ2-5, with 11 bases identical to TRBD2. Germline loops: CDR1 SGHTA, CDR2 FQGNSA. The CDR3 spans 16 residues. J lost 4 bases, V lost 3 bases, and 7 bases had no gene match. The CDR3, as DNA: TGTGCCAGCAGCTTCGATAGCGGGAGGGCCGGAGAGACCCAGTACTTC. Amino acid sequence: CASSFDSGRAGETQYF.

The chain uses TRBV4-1 and TRBJ2-5; D is ambiguous. The J call may be wrong; the DNA end is better matched by TRBJ2-7. The CDR3 covers 16 residues. The germline V gene has CDR1 MGHRA and CDR2 YSYEKL. The CDR3 loop is CASSQSTVRLSYEQYF. As DNA, the CDR3 is TGCGCCAGCAGCCAATCGACCGTAAGGCTCTCCTACGAGCAGTACTTC.

This clone was counted once. The chain recombines TRBV28 with TRBJ2-3; weak D call: TRBD1 (5 bases). The CDR3 consists of 12 residues. In germline, CDR1 is MDHEN, CDR2 SYDVKM. The V and J ends lost 2 bases and 6 bases respectively, with 6 bases between them. The CDR3: CASSLPGDTQYF. The CDR3 nucleotides read TGTGCCAGCAGTTTACCAGGGGATACGCAGTATTTT.

The chain has TRBV10-2 and TRBJ2-3; D not certain. This CDR3 has 23 amino acids. The V gene lost 3 bases and the J gene lost 2 bases, with 36 bases spanning the gap. Germline lookup yields CDR1 WSHSY and CDR2 SAAADI. CDR3 residues: CASSDDNNPQVILGITPTDTQYF. As DNA, the CDR3 is TGCGCCAGCAGTGACGACAACAATCCACAAGTCATTTTGGGGATTACACCCACAGATACGCAGTATTTT.

This chain connects TRBV5-1 to TRBJ2-1, with 11 bases that match TRBD2. There are 21 residues in the CDR3. Germline V gene lookup returns CDR1 SGHRS and CDR2 YFSETQ. V shed 0 bases, J shed 2 bases, and the junction held 16 bases outside the gene matches. The chain's CDR3 is CASSLVERGLAGLAAYNEQFF. DNA of the CDR3: TGCGCCAGCAGCTTGGTGGAGAGGGGTTTGGCGGGACTAGCGGCCTACAATGAGCAGTTCTTC.

The table lists this clone with a count of one. The CDR3 protein is CASSVTDGRALYLTDTQYF. In DNA, the CDR3 is TGTGCCAGCAGTGTGACTGACGGGAGGGCCCTTTATTTGACAGATACGCAGTATTTT. J is TRBJ2-3 and V is TRBV9, with TRBD2 identical over 8 bases. Per the germline V gene, CDR1 is SGDLS and CDR2 is YYNGEE. The CDR3 has 19 amino acids. The junction had 20 bases not matched to a gene; V was cut back by 5 bases and J by 3 bases.

The chain combines TRBV5-1 with TRBJ2-5, with 9 bases matching TRBD2. Germline V gene sequence: CDR1 SGHRS, CDR2 YFSETQ. V shed 2 bases, J shed 5 bases, and the junction held 22 bases outside the gene matches. The CDR3 totals 20 residues. The CDR3 bases are TGCGCCAGCAGCTTACCTAACGGGACTAGCTACACGCGTGGGACGGAGACCCAGTACTTC. Amino acids: CASSLPNGTSYTRGTETQYF.

The rearrangement joins TRBV2 to TRBJ2-1, with unresolved D. The germline gives CDR1 SNHLY, CDR2 FYNNEI. CDR3 length equals 14 residues. The V end was cut by 10 bases, the J end by 0 bases, with 13 bases between. Written as DNA, the CDR3 is TGTGCCACCTCTCCGTCGAGCTCCTACAATGAGCAGTTCTTC. Residues: CATSPSSSYNEQFF.

J is TRBJ2-7 and V is TRBV28; D tentatively fits TRBD1 or TRBD2 (6 bases each). V was shortened by 4 bases and J by 4 bases, with 20 bases between the two germline ends. The CDR3 spans 16 residues. Germline values: CDR1 MDHEN, CDR2 SYDVKM. CDR3 nucleotide sequence: TGTGCCAGCAGTTCCGAGGGGGGACGCCCCGGTTACGAGCAGTACTTC. It translates to CASSSEGGRPGYEQYF. Together with reference TRBV28 and TRBJ2-7, the CDR3 gives the full variable domain: DVKVTQSSRYLVKRTGEKVFLECVQDMDHENMFWYRQDPGLGLRLIYFSYDVKMKEKGDIPEGYSVSREKKERFSLILESASTNQTSMYLCASSSEGGRPGYEQYFGPGTRLTVT.